A single sample is the source of the 22 T cell receptor beta chains below, sequenced in a study of CD8 T cells in Susac syndrome. Random hexamers were used to reverse transcribe an amount of about 0.45 to 1 ug RNA. TCRdb fed the immunoSEQ multiplex PCR reads into MiXCR, producing one record per CDR3 protein. The sample lists 150,000 to 200,000 distinct CDR3 sequences, approximately 93% occurring once. Material: CD4+ T cells from PBMCs. The receptors shown here come from a human donor with multiple sclerosis.

The chain has TRBV18 and TRBJ2-3; weak D call: TRBD2 (6 bases). CDR3 length: 15 amino acids. CDR1 and CDR2 from the germline V gene are KGHSH and LQKENI. The V end was cut by 3 bases, the J end by 0 bases, with 10 bases between. The CDR3 bases are TGTGCCAGCTCACCCTTTAGCGGTAGCACAGATACGCAGTATTTT. Amino acids: CASSPFSGSTDTQYF.

This sequence joins TRBV3-1 and TRBJ2-1; 9 nucleotides align to TRBD2. V lost 4 bases, J lost 2 bases, and 12 bases stayed unmatched. Germline values: CDR1 LGHDT, CDR2 YNNKEL (reference sequence). The length of the CDR3 is 18 residues. The CDR3 coding sequence is TGTGCCAGCAGCCGACCGACTAGCGGAGAGAATCCCTACAATGAGCAGTTCTTC. Translating it yields CASSRPTSGENPYNEQFF.

The chain is built from TRBV19 and TRBJ2-5; 9 bases map to TRBD2. Germline CDR1 is LNHDA and CDR2 is SQIVND (reference sequence). CDR3 length: 15 residues. Trimming took 4 bases from V and 5 from J; bases not matched to a gene: 8. The CDR3 nucleotides read TGTGCCAGTAGTACCGGGACTAGCCTTGTGGAGACCCAGTACTTC. Its translation: CASSTGTSLVETQYF.

The V call is TRBV24-1, the J call TRBJ1-1; D uncertain. Trimming cost V 5 bases and J 0 bases, with 3 bases left between them. Germline values: CDR1 KGHDR, CDR2 SFDVKD. CDR3 size: 12 residues. CDR3 nucleotides: TGTGCCACCAGTGGCTTGAACACTGAAGCTTTCTTT. This encodes CATSGLNTEAFF.

This chain connects TRBV9 to TRBJ1-1; weak D call: TRBD1 (5 bases). Per germline, CDR1 SGDLS and CDR2 YYNGEE. V lost 2 bases to trimming and J lost 2 bases, with 13 bases between them. CDR3 length: 15 amino acids. CDR3: CASSVGDGFNTEAFF. CDR3 sequence (DNA): TGTGCCAGCAGCGTGGGGGATGGGTTCAACACTGAAGCTTTCTTT.

The CDR3 loop reads CARTQGTEETQYF. The CDR3 bases are TGTGCCAGAACACAGGGGACGGAGGAGACCCAGTACTTC. The chain has TRBV28 and TRBJ2-5; 7 positions match TRBD1. CDR1 is MDHEN and CDR2 is SYDVKM in the germline V gene. J gave up 5 bases and V 9 bases, and 9 bases lay outside the gene matches. This CDR3 has 13 amino acids. The variable domain in full, completed from reference TRBV28 and TRBJ2-5, reads DVKVTQSSRYLVKRTGEKVFLECVQDMDHENMFWYRQDPGLGLRLIYFSYDVKMKEKGDIPEGYSVSREKKERFSLILESASTNQTSMYLCARTQGTEETQYFGPGTRLLVL.

The chain combines TRBV3-1 with TRBJ2-5, with a possible D match to TRBD1 (6 bases). This CDR3 has 14 amino acids. Trimming took 2 bases from V and 6 from J, leaving 13 bases between them. Germline V CDR1 and CDR2: LGHDT, YNNKEL (reference sequence). Here the CDR3 DNA reads TGTGCCAGCAGCCAAACCAGGACAGCCCAGACCCAGTACTTC. Translated: CASSQTRTAQTQYF.

Here the CDR3 reads CASSTRGAGYEQYF. CDR3 bases: TGTGCCAGTAGTACCAGAGGGGCAGGGTACGAGCAGTACTTC. The J gene is TRBJ2-7, the V gene TRBV19; D possibly uses TRBD1 or TRBD2 (5 bases each). The V gene lost 4 bases and the J gene lost 4 bases, with 14 bases spanning the gap. The CDR3 extends over 14 amino acids. Germline V CDR1 and CDR2: LNHDA, SQIVND (reference sequence).

The V and J genes are TRBV20-1 and TRBJ2-5; D ambiguous. This CDR3 comprises 13 residues. Looked up from germline, CDR1 is DFQATT and CDR2 is SNEGSKA (reference sequence). The V and J ends lost 0 bases and 4 bases respectively, with 9 bases between them. The CDR3 is CSARDGPIETQYF. The CDR3 bases are TGCAGTGCTAGAGATGGCCCTATAGAGACCCAGTACTTC.

V usage is TRBV30 and J usage is TRBJ1-2; D remains ambiguous. The V end was cut by 5 bases, the J end by 8 bases, with 12 bases between. CDR1 and CDR2 (germline): GTSNPN, SVGIG (reference sequence). The CDR3 sequence is 11 residues long. CDR3 DNA: TGTGCCTGGGCCTACTACGGGGGCTACACCTTC. It specifies CAWAYYGGYTF.

The chain links TRBV28 to TRBJ2-1, with a tentative D call TRBD2 (6 bases). Between the trimmed V and J ends, which lost 4 bases and 9 bases, there was a span of 16 bases. There are 14 residues in the CDR3. Per germline, CDR1 MDHEN and CDR2 SYDVKM. CDR3 sequence: CASSSPPGVFEQFF. In nucleotides, the CDR3 is TGTGCCAGCAGTTCTCCCCCGGGAGTATTTGAGCAGTTCTTC.

This chain connects TRBV5-4 to TRBJ1-1; the D is unclear. Germline CDR1 SGHNT, CDR2 YYREEE (reference sequence). This CDR3 comprises 13 residues. V lost 5 bases and J lost 1, with 9 bases in between. In nucleotides, the CDR3 is TGTGCCAGCAGATTCGCCCCGAACACTGAAGCTTTCTTT. As protein: CASRFAPNTEAFF.

The chain carries TRBV10-3 and TRBJ2-7; 9 bases match TRBD1. The CDR3 loop spans 13 amino acids. Per the germline V gene, CDR1 is ENHRY and CDR2 is SYGVKD. The trim removed 7 bases at V and 1 base at J, leaving 2 bases unmatched. The CDR3: CAIKGQGSYEQYF. CDR3 DNA sequence: TGTGCCATCAAAGGACAGGGGTCCTACGAGCAGTACTTC.

The genes are TRBV20-1 and TRBJ2-3; TRBD2 aligns across 8 bases. V was pared by 0 bases and J by 8 bases, with 10 bases of the junction left unmatched. Germline V gene lookup returns CDR1 DFQATT and CDR2 SNEGSKA (reference sequence). The CDR3 consists of 15 residues. The CDR3 region is CSARDPRGGVSTQYF. The CDR3 bases are TGCAGTGCTAGAGATCCCCGGGGGGGAGTGAGTACGCAGTATTTT.

V and J are TRBV27 and TRBJ2-5; TRBD1 matches at 9 bases. V gave up 2 bases and J gave up 5 bases; unmatched junction bases: 6. The length of the CDR3 is 15 residues. The germline gives CDR1 MNHEY, CDR2 SMNVEV (reference sequence). The CDR3, as DNA: TGTGCCAGCAGTTTAGAACAGGGGGCGTGGGAGACCCAGTACTTC. It codes for CASSLEQGAWETQYF.

This chain connects TRBV9 to TRBJ2-2; D is ambiguous. The CDR3 length is 13 residues. Looked up from germline, CDR1 is SGDLS and CDR2 is YYNGEE. The V gene lost 7 bases and the J gene lost 1 base, with 8 bases spanning the gap. The CDR3 loop reads CASLTENTGELFF. For the CDR3, the DNA is TGTGCCAGCTTGACTGAGAACACCGGGGAGCTGTTTTTT.

This chain joins TRBV9 and TRBJ1-2, with a possible D match to TRBD1 (6 bases). V lost 0 bases, J lost 8 bases, and 20 bases lay in between. The CDR3 is made up of 16 amino acids. In germline, CDR1 is SGDLS, CDR2 YYNGEE. CDR3 residues: CASSVAGTVGAEGYTF. CDR3 sequence (DNA): TGTGCCAGCAGCGTAGCGGGGACCGTGGGGGCCGAAGGCTACACCTTC.

J is TRBJ2-3 and V is TRBV3-1; D remains unclear. Germline V gene lookup returns CDR1 LGHDT and CDR2 YNNKEL (reference sequence). V lost 1 base and J lost 6, with 8 bases in between. CDR3 size: 13 residues. CDR3 sequence: CASSQVRFDTQYF. DNA for the CDR3: TGTGCCAGCAGCCAAGTCAGGTTTGATACGCAGTATTTT.

The chain couples TRBV4-3 to TRBJ2-7, with TRBD1 identical over 8 bases. This CDR3 is built from 15 residues. After removal of 1 base from V and 4 bases from J, the junction contained 6 bases not matched to a gene. Germline CDR1 reads LGHNA; CDR2 reads YSLEER. The CDR3 bases are TGCGCCAGCAGCCAAGGACGACAGGGGTATTACGAGCAGTACTTC. Its translation: CASSQGRQGYYEQYF.

V gene TRBV2 combines with J gene TRBJ2-7; D remains unclear. The germline V and J ends were trimmed by 4 bases and 9 bases, with 16 bases remaining between them. The CDR3 is 13 amino acids. The V gene's germline CDR1 is SNHLY and CDR2 FYNNEI. In nucleotides, the CDR3 is TGTGCCAGCAGTGTGGTGTCAGACCTTGGGCAGTACTTC. Protein: CASSVVSDLGQYF.

The V call is TRBV2, the J call TRBJ1-2, with a possible D match to TRBD1 (6 bases). Trimming stripped 6 bases from V and 3 bases from J, with 11 bases between. The CDR3 sequence is 13 residues long. Germline lookup yields CDR1 SNHLY and CDR2 FYNNEI. The CDR3 is CASSIQGYYGYTF. CDR3 coding DNA: TGTGCCAGCAGCATACAGGGATACTATGGCTACACCTTC.

This clonotype was observed once. The rearrangement links TRBV20-1 to TRBJ1-5; a weak D match, TRBD1 (5 bases). The germline V and J ends were trimmed by 5 bases and 2 bases, with 16 bases remaining between them. This CDR3 spans 15 amino acids. Germline CDR1 and CDR2: DFQATT and SNEGSKA (reference sequence). For the CDR3, the DNA is TGCAGTGCTCCCGAGGTATTAGGGGGCAATCAGCCCCAGCATTTT. This translates into CSAPEVLGGNQPQHF.